This T cell receptor (beta chain) was profiled in a study of T cell responses to AZD1222 COVID-19 vaccine. Points on this clone: Its antigen remains unidentified.

Repertoires were generated with immunoSEQ multiplex PCR, while TCRdb's copy carries only in-frame clones and drops some. Altogether some 280,000 clones are present, about 94% being singletons, with the ten largest covering less than 0.6%. Trimming removed 0 bases at V and 6 bases at J, with 15 bases between. The V gene's germline CDR1 is SGHRS and CDR2 YFSETQ. This CDR3 comprises 15 residues. Broader study findings: All repertoire sampling was performed exclusively after the peak T cell response.

Doses given second, at about 4 or about 12 weeks, were pooled. The V and J genes are TRBV5-1 and TRBJ1-1; D remains unclear. Sequenced here: peripheral blood, sampled 28 days after the second AZD1222 dose. The source is an adult who received the AZD1222 COVID-19 vaccine. In nucleotides, the CDR3 is TGCGCCAGCAGCTTGGCAAGTGGGTACGCCGCTGAAGCTTTCTTT. Amino acids: CASSLASGYAAEAFF.